A selection of T cell receptor beta chains follows, all from one sample in a study of blood T cell repertoires in COVID-19. TCRdb keeps only in-frame clones here, not all; method: immunoSEQ multiplex PCR. This table has fewer than 250,000 clones, about 88% appearing once. Sequencing was done on a sample of peripheral blood. The receptor set was obtained from a woman in her forties who had recovered from COVID-19. Both conserved end residues are part of each CDR3. Fields, in order: J gene, V gene, D gene, clone size, CDR3 DNA, CDR3 protein. D genes are given only for firm matches. Clone size is not always given. Where it is, it says once, few, many or a class for expanded clones.

J: TRBJ1-4
V: TRBV14
D: TRBD1
size: NA
DNA: TGTGCCAGCAGCCTCACGGGACAGGGAGATGAAAAACTGTTTTTT
CDR3: CASSLTGQGDEKLFF

J: TRBJ1-6
V: TRBV30
D: TRBD1
size: NA
DNA: TGTGCCTGGAGTGTATCTGAGACAGGGGGCCGGAATTCACCCCTCCACTTT
CDR3: CAWSVSETGGRNSPLHF

J: TRBJ2-3
V: TRBV29-1
D: TRBD2
size: NA
DNA: TGCAGCGTGGGTTTAGGCGGGAGGGCCGGAGATACGCAGTATTTT
CDR3: CSVGLGGRAGDTQYF

J: TRBJ1-1
V: TRBV21-1
D: NA
size: NA
DNA: TGTGCCAGCAGCAAAGCAAAGTCGGGGTTCAACACTGAAGCTTTCTTT
CDR3: CASSKAKSGFNTEAFF

J: TRBJ1-5
V: TRBV19
D: NA
size: NA
DNA: TGTGCCAGTAGAAATCAGGGCAGGGGCGAGAGTCAGCCCCAGCATTTT
CDR3: CASRNQGRGESQPQHF

J: TRBJ2-1
V: TRBV7-2
D: TRBD1
size: NA
DNA: TGTGCCAGCAGCTTAAGGGGGCCCACCTACAATGAGCAGTTCTTC
CDR3: CASSLRGPTYNEQFF

J: TRBJ1-2
V: TRBV6-5
D: TRBD1
size: NA
DNA: TGTGCCAGCAGTTACTCGTTTAGGACAGGGGGTGGCTACACCTTC
CDR3: CASSYSFRTGGGYTF

J: TRBJ2-5
V: TRBV5-1
D: TRBD2
size: NA
DNA: TGCGCCAGCAGCTTGGAACTAGCGGGAGGCAAGACCCAGTACTTC
CDR3: CASSLELAGGKTQYF

J: TRBJ1-1
V: TRBV6-6
D: NA
size: NA
DNA: TGTGCCAGCAGTGTGTCGGGGACTGAAGCTTTCTTT
CDR3: CASSVSGTEAFF

J: TRBJ2-7
V: TRBV12-3/TRBV12-4
D: NA
size: NA
DNA: TGTGCCAGCAGCTTCGGATACAGGGACGAGCAGTACTTC
CDR3: CASSFGYRDEQYF

J: TRBJ2-3
V: TRBV7-2
D: TRBD2
size: NA
DNA: TGTGCCAGCAGCTTAGGGGCTAGCGGGGCGGCAGATACGCAGTATTTT
CDR3: CASSLGASGAADTQYF

J: TRBJ2-2
V: TRBV11-3
D: NA
size: once
DNA: TGTGCCAGCAGCTTAGATCGCGGGGCCACCGGGGAGCTGTTTTTT
CDR3: CASSLDRGATGELFF

J: TRBJ2-2
V: TRBV11-1
D: NA
size: NA
DNA: TGTGCCAGCAGCTCTCTAGACCGGGGGGAGCTGTTTTTT
CDR3: CASSSLDRGELFF

J: TRBJ2-1
V: TRBV18
D: TRBD2
size: NA
DNA: TGTGCCAGCTCACCAGGACTAGCGGGAAACAATGAGCAGTTCTTC
CDR3: CASSPGLAGNNEQFF

J: TRBJ2-5
V: TRBV6-5
D: TRBD1
size: NA
DNA: TGTGCCAGCGGGGACAGGGGAGGTGAGACCCAGTACTTC
CDR3: CASGDRGGETQYF

J: TRBJ1-2
V: TRBV2
D: NA
size: NA
DNA: TGTGCCAGCAGTACCAGACTGGAGTGTACCTTC
CDR3: CASSTRLECTF

J: TRBJ1-4
V: TRBV18
D: NA
size: NA
DNA: TGTGCCAGCTCACCACCTCTCGTTAATGAAAAACTGTTTTTT
CDR3: CASSPPLVNEKLFF

J: TRBJ2-7
V: TRBV10-3
D: TRBD2
size: NA
DNA: TGTGCCATCAACAGCTTCGGTGGGGGGGCCTACGAGCAGTACTTC
CDR3: CAINSFGGGAYEQYF

J: TRBJ2-7
V: TRBV14
D: NA
size: NA
DNA: TGTGCCAGCAGTCCCTATGGGGGCCTTGCCGGATACGAGCAGTACTTC
CDR3: CASSPYGGLAGYEQYF

J: TRBJ1-5
V: TRBV12-5
D: NA
size: NA
DNA: TGTGCTAGTGGTTTGGTGCAGGCCTACAATCAGCCCCAGCATTTT
CDR3: CASGLVQAYNQPQHF

J: TRBJ2-7
V: TRBV7-9
D: TRBD2
size: NA
DNA: TGTGCCAGCAGGGGGGGAGGGACCCCCTACGAGCAGTACTTC
CDR3: CASRGGGTPYEQYF

J: TRBJ1-1
V: TRBV19
D: NA
size: NA
DNA: TGTGCCAGTAGTATGCGGGGTACCACTGAAGCTTTCTTT
CDR3: CASSMRGTTEAFF

J: TRBJ1-5
V: TRBV19
D: NA
size: NA
DNA: TGTGCCAGTAGTATCGGTTCGGGGTCCAATCAGCCCCAGCATTTT
CDR3: CASSIGSGSNQPQHF

J: TRBJ1-1
V: TRBV30
D: TRBD1
size: NA
DNA: TGTGCCTGGAGTGTTGGGGGAAAAGGGGGCTACACTGAAGCTTTCTTT
CDR3: CAWSVGGKGGYTEAFF

J: TRBJ2-3
V: TRBV6-2/TRBV6-3
D: NA
size: NA
DNA: TGTGCCAGCAGTTCGTGGGGGCGGTACTCTAGCACAGATACGCAGTATTTT
CDR3: CASSSWGRYSSTDTQYF

J: TRBJ1-5
V: TRBV24-1
D: TRBD1
size: NA
DNA: TGTGCCACCAGCGGGACAGGGAGAAATCAGCCCCAGCATTTT
CDR3: CATSGTGRNQPQHF

J: TRBJ1-5
V: TRBV7-7
D: NA
size: NA
DNA: TGTGCCAACTTTCTGCAGGGGTATAGCAATCAGCCCCAGCATTTT
CDR3: CANFLQGYSNQPQHF

J: TRBJ1-3
V: TRBV5-1
D: NA
size: NA
DNA: TGCGCCAGCAGCGTACAGGGACAATCTGGAAACACCATATATTTT
CDR3: CASSVQGQSGNTIYF

J: TRBJ2-3
V: TRBV14
D: TRBD2
size: NA
DNA: TGTGCCAGCAGCCAAGAAGTTCCTAGCGGGACAAAAGATACGCAGTATTTT
CDR3: CASSQEVPSGTKDTQYF

J: TRBJ1-5
V: TRBV5-8
D: NA
size: NA
DNA: TGTGCCAGCAGCTTGGGAGGGCCCAGCAATCAGCCCCAGCATTTT
CDR3: CASSLGGPSNQPQHF

J: TRBJ1-1
V: TRBV19
D: TRBD1
size: NA
DNA: TGTGCCAGTAGTCCGGGGACAGCTTTTATGAACACTGAAGCTTTCTTT
CDR3: CASSPGTAFMNTEAFF

J: TRBJ2-5
V: TRBV19
D: NA
size: NA
DNA: TGTGCCAGTAGTAGCTCTGCCAGGGGAGGGGAGACCCAGTACTTC
CDR3: CASSSSARGGETQYF